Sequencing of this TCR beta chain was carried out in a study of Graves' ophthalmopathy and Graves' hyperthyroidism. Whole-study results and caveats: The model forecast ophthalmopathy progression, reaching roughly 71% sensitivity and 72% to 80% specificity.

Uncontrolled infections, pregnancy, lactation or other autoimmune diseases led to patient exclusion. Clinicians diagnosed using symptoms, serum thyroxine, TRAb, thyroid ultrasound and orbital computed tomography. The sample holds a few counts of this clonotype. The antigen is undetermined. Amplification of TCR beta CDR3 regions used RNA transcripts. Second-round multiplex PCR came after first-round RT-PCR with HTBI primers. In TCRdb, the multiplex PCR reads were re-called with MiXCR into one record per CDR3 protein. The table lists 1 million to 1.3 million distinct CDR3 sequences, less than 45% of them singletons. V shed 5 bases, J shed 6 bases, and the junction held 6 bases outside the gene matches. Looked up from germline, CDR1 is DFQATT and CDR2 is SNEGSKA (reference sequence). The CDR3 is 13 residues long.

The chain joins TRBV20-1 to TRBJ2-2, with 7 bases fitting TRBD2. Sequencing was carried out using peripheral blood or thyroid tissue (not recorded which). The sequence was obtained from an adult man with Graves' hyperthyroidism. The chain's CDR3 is CSAGPSGAGELFF. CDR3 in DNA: TGCAGTGCTGGGCCAAGCGGGGCCGGGGAGCTGTTTTTT.